Listed below are T cell receptor beta chains from one sample, sequenced in a study of cytomegalovirus exposure and HLA in healthy donors. Libraries were prepared by immunoSEQ multiplex PCR; TCRdb keeps only in-frame clonotypes and omits some of them. This table has under 200,000 clones, approximately 81% appearing once. Sequenced material: PBMCs. The receptor source for this set is a woman under 30 in good health and CMV-seronegative. The CDR3 runs from the conserved cysteine through the conserved F or W. Each record gives: CDR3 protein, CDR3 DNA, clone size, V gene, D gene, J gene. A D gene is named only where the DNA matches it firmly. A row's size may be missing; if present it is once, few, many or a size class.

cdr3_aa: CSSSLESNEAFF
cdr3_nt: TGTTCCAGCAGCTTAGAGAGCAATGAAGCTTTCTTT
clone_size: NA
v_call: TRBV7-9
d_call: NA
j_call: TRBJ1-1

cdr3_aa: CASSDPMTGITGELFF
cdr3_nt: TGTGCCAGCAGTGACCCCATGACGGGGATCACCGGGGAGCTGTTTTTT
clone_size: NA
v_call: TRBV25-1
d_call: NA
j_call: TRBJ2-2

cdr3_aa: CASRAGTSTGELFF
cdr3_nt: TGTGCCAGCAGGGCCGGGACTTCAACCGGGGAGCTGTTTTTT
clone_size: NA
v_call: TRBV5-5
d_call: NA
j_call: TRBJ2-2

cdr3_aa: CASSLGPSVVGDTQYF
cdr3_nt: TGTGCCAGCAGCTTAGGTCCTAGCGTGGTTGGGGATACGCAGTATTTT
clone_size: NA
v_call: TRBV7-2
d_call: NA
j_call: TRBJ2-3

cdr3_aa: CASIHPGEPIEQYF
cdr3_nt: TGTGCCAGCATCCACCCCGGGGAACCCATCGAGCAGTACTTC
clone_size: NA
v_call: TRBV6-5
d_call: NA
j_call: TRBJ2-7

cdr3_aa: CASSEGLAGVYNEQFF
cdr3_nt: TGTGCCAGCAGCGAGGGACTAGCGGGGGTCTACAATGAGCAGTTCTTC
clone_size: NA
v_call: TRBV9
d_call: TRBD2
j_call: TRBJ2-1

cdr3_aa: CASSWGGGSSYEQYF
cdr3_nt: TGTGCCAGCAGCTGGGGGGGCGGGAGCTCCTACGAGCAGTACTTC
clone_size: NA
v_call: TRBV5-6
d_call: NA
j_call: TRBJ2-7

cdr3_aa: CASRGTGRDYGYTF
cdr3_nt: TGTGCCAGCAGGGGGACAGGGAGGGACTATGGCTACACCTTC
clone_size: NA
v_call: TRBV6-1
d_call: TRBD1
j_call: TRBJ1-2

cdr3_aa: CASSPSHGLGEQYF
cdr3_nt: TGTGCCAGCAGCCCCTCCCACGGACTAGGCGAGCAGTACTTC
clone_size: few
v_call: TRBV11-2
d_call: TRBD2
j_call: TRBJ2-7

cdr3_aa: CSVAEAGDYGYTF
cdr3_nt: TGCAGCGTTGCAGAGGCGGGGGACTATGGCTACACCTTC
clone_size: NA
v_call: TRBV29-1
d_call: NA
j_call: TRBJ1-2

cdr3_aa: CASSIVASGSMEQYF
cdr3_nt: TGTGCCAGTAGTATAGTGGCTAGCGGGAGTATGGAGCAGTACTTC
clone_size: few
v_call: TRBV19
d_call: TRBD2
j_call: TRBJ2-7

cdr3_aa: CASSLNRQRQETQYF
cdr3_nt: TGTGCCAGCAGCCTCAATCGACAGAGACAAGAGACCCAGTACTTC
clone_size: few
v_call: TRBV13
d_call: NA
j_call: TRBJ2-5

cdr3_aa: CASSQDLDYLNTEAFF
cdr3_nt: TGTGCCAGCAGCCAAGATCTGGACTACTTGAACACTGAAGCTTTCTTT
clone_size: NA
v_call: TRBV14
d_call: NA
j_call: TRBJ1-1

cdr3_aa: CASSAATGTGTDTQYF
cdr3_nt: TGTGCCAGCAGCGCTGCTACCGGGACAGGCACGGATACGCAGTATTTT
clone_size: NA
v_call: TRBV27
d_call: TRBD1
j_call: TRBJ2-3

cdr3_aa: CASSLYPPQGGGTEAFF
cdr3_nt: TGTGCCAGCAGTTTATATCCCCCACAGGGGGGTGGCACTGAAGCTTTCTTT
clone_size: NA
v_call: TRBV27
d_call: TRBD1
j_call: TRBJ1-1

cdr3_aa: CASSLDRNTEAFF
cdr3_nt: TGTGCCAGCAGCTTGGACAGGAACACTGAAGCTTTCTTT
clone_size: NA
v_call: TRBV11-2
d_call: NA
j_call: TRBJ1-1

cdr3_aa: CASSLTGREQYF
cdr3_nt: TGTGCCAGCAGCTTAACCGGGAGGGAGCAGTACTTC
clone_size: NA
v_call: TRBV7-3
d_call: TRBD2
j_call: TRBJ2-7

cdr3_aa: CASSLMRTPTLGTEAFF
cdr3_nt: TGTGCCAGCAGCTTGATGAGGACTCCCACTTTAGGGACTGAAGCTTTCTTT
clone_size: NA
v_call: TRBV5-8
d_call: NA
j_call: TRBJ1-1

cdr3_aa: CASSLIGLAGNNEQFF
cdr3_nt: TGTGCCAGCAGCCTCATAGGACTAGCGGGCAACAATGAGCAGTTCTTC
clone_size: NA
v_call: TRBV14
d_call: TRBD2
j_call: TRBJ2-1

cdr3_aa: CASSYTLPGELFF
cdr3_nt: TGTGCCAGCAGTTATACTCTGCCCGGGGAGCTGTTTTTT
clone_size: NA
v_call: TRBV7-6
d_call: NA
j_call: TRBJ2-2

cdr3_aa: CAWSVSPNTARSIGEETQYF
cdr3_nt: TGTGCCTGGAGTGTAAGCCCCAATACGGCCAGGTCGATAGGCGAAGAGACCCAGTACTTC
clone_size: NA
v_call: TRBV30
d_call: NA
j_call: TRBJ2-5

cdr3_aa: CASSGLAGYNEQFF
cdr3_nt: TGTGCCAGCAGTGGGCTAGCTGGATACAATGAGCAGTTCTTC
clone_size: NA
v_call: TRBV6-1
d_call: NA
j_call: TRBJ2-1

cdr3_aa: CASIGLAATQYF
cdr3_nt: TGTGCCAGCATCGGACTAGCAGCGACCCAGTACTTC
clone_size: NA
v_call: TRBV28
d_call: TRBD2
j_call: TRBJ2-5

cdr3_aa: CASSAGGFTDTQYF
cdr3_nt: TGTGCCAGCAGCGCCGGGGGGTTCACAGATACGCAGTATTTT
clone_size: few
v_call: TRBV11-2
d_call: TRBD2
j_call: TRBJ2-3

cdr3_aa: CASTGTPNYGYTF
cdr3_nt: TGTGCCAGCACCGGGACACCTAACTATGGCTACACCTTC
clone_size: NA
v_call: TRBV28
d_call: NA
j_call: TRBJ1-2

cdr3_aa: CASSLGPSVYEQYF
cdr3_nt: TGTGCCAGCAGCTTAGGTCCCAGTGTGTACGAGCAGTACTTC
clone_size: NA
v_call: TRBV7-2
d_call: NA
j_call: TRBJ2-7

cdr3_aa: CASSKGPGQTTGFRTFVEQFF
cdr3_nt: TGTGCCAGCAGCAAAGGACCGGGACAGACTACCGGGTTTCGTACTTTCGTGGAGCAGTTCTTC
clone_size: NA
v_call: TRBV21-1
d_call: NA
j_call: TRBJ2-1

cdr3_aa: CASRVAVFSSQHF
cdr3_nt: TGTGCCAGCAGGGTTGCAGTCTTTTCATCCCAGCATTTT
clone_size: NA
v_call: TRBV28
d_call: NA
j_call: TRBJ1-5

cdr3_aa: CASSLRNTGELFF
cdr3_nt: TGTGCCAGCAGCTTGCGAAACACCGGGGAGCTGTTTTTT
clone_size: NA
v_call: TRBV7-8
d_call: NA
j_call: TRBJ2-2

cdr3_aa: CASSLWGESNQPQHF
cdr3_nt: TGTGCCAGTAGCCTGTGGGGGGAGAGCAATCAGCCCCAGCATTTT
clone_size: NA
v_call: TRBV19
d_call: NA
j_call: TRBJ1-5

cdr3_aa: CASSIGTSEYEQYF
cdr3_nt: TGTGCCAGCAGCATCGGGACTAGCGAGTACGAGCAGTACTTC
clone_size: NA
v_call: TRBV9
d_call: TRBD2
j_call: TRBJ2-7

cdr3_aa: CASSYAADQETQYF
cdr3_nt: TGTGCCAGCAGTTACGCGGCAGATCAAGAGACCCAGTACTTC
clone_size: NA
v_call: TRBV6-5
d_call: NA
j_call: TRBJ2-5

cdr3_aa: CASRAPQTTDTQYF
cdr3_nt: TGTGCCAGCAGGGCCCCACAGACAACAGATACGCAGTATTTT
clone_size: NA
v_call: TRBV2
d_call: NA
j_call: TRBJ2-3

cdr3_aa: CAIAPRREANSYNEQFF
cdr3_nt: TGTGCCATCGCCCCGAGGCGGGAGGCCAACTCCTACAATGAGCAGTTCTTC
clone_size: NA
v_call: TRBV10-3
d_call: TRBD2
j_call: TRBJ2-1

cdr3_aa: CSARVSNIQYF
cdr3_nt: TGCAGTGCTAGAGTCAGTAACATTCAGTACTTC
clone_size: NA
v_call: TRBV20-1
d_call: NA
j_call: TRBJ2-4

cdr3_aa: CASSQGASGIIEQYF
cdr3_nt: TGTGCCAGCAGCCAAGGCGCTAGCGGGATTATCGAGCAGTACTTC
clone_size: once
v_call: TRBV4-2
d_call: TRBD2
j_call: TRBJ2-7

cdr3_aa: CASGDRKNTGELFF
cdr3_nt: TGTGCCAGCGGGGACAGGAAGAACACCGGGGAGCTGTTTTTT
clone_size: once
v_call: TRBV6-6
d_call: TRBD1
j_call: TRBJ2-2

cdr3_aa: CASSPGGSSDFEQFF
cdr3_nt: TGTGCCAGCAGCCCCGGGGGGAGCAGTGATTTCGAGCAGTTCTTC
clone_size: NA
v_call: TRBV9
d_call: TRBD2
j_call: TRBJ2-1

cdr3_aa: CASSRDRKNYEQYF
cdr3_nt: TGTGCCAGCAGTCGGGACAGGAAAAACTACGAGCAGTACTTC
clone_size: few
v_call: TRBV27
d_call: TRBD1
j_call: TRBJ2-7

cdr3_aa: CASSSGGVENTGELFF
cdr3_nt: TGCGCCAGCAGCTCGGGCGGGGTAGAGAACACCGGGGAGCTGTTTTTT
clone_size: NA
v_call: TRBV5-1
d_call: NA
j_call: TRBJ2-2

cdr3_aa: CASSLTGPRSGGTEAFF
cdr3_nt: TGTGCCAGCAGTCTTACAGGGCCCCGGTCAGGGGGCACTGAAGCTTTCTTT
clone_size: NA
v_call: TRBV2
d_call: TRBD1
j_call: TRBJ1-1

cdr3_aa: CASSRGTRGETQYF
cdr3_nt: TGTGCCAGCAGTAGGGGAACTAGGGGGGAGACCCAGTACTTC
clone_size: NA
v_call: TRBV6-5
d_call: NA
j_call: TRBJ2-5

cdr3_aa: CATEPGEGGEQYF
cdr3_nt: TGTGCCACCGAACCGGGAGAGGGTGGGGAGCAGTACTTC
clone_size: few
v_call: TRBV19
d_call: NA
j_call: TRBJ2-7

cdr3_aa: CASGVGLRAQETQYF
cdr3_nt: TGTGCCAGCGGGGTCGGGCTGAGGGCCCAAGAGACCCAGTACTTC
clone_size: NA
v_call: TRBV11-3
d_call: NA
j_call: TRBJ2-5

cdr3_aa: CASSRTGTSGRGDTQYF
cdr3_nt: TGTGCCAGCAGCCGGACCGGGACTAGCGGGAGGGGGGATACGCAGTATTTT
clone_size: few
v_call: TRBV7-3
d_call: TRBD2
j_call: TRBJ2-3

cdr3_aa: CSVGQGALGYTF
cdr3_nt: TGCAGCGTTGGACAGGGGGCGTTGGGCTACACCTTC
clone_size: NA
v_call: TRBV29-1
d_call: TRBD1
j_call: TRBJ1-2

cdr3_aa: CASSLTGTETGTYEQYF
cdr3_nt: TGTGCCAGCTCATTGACAGGGACAGAGACAGGGACCTACGAGCAGTACTTC
clone_size: few
v_call: TRBV18
d_call: TRBD1
j_call: TRBJ2-7